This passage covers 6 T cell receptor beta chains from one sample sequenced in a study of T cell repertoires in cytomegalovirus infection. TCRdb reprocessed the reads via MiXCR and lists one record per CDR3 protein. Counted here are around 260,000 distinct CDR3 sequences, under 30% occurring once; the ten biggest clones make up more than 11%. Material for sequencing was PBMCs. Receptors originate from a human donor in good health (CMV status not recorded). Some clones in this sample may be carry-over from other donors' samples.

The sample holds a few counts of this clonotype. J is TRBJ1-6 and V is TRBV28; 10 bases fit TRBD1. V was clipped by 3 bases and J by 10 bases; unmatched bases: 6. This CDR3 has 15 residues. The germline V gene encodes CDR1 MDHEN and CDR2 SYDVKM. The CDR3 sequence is CASSLGQGSRSPLHF. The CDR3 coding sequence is TGTGCCAGCAGTTTGGGACAGGGGAGCAGATCACCCCTCCACTTT.

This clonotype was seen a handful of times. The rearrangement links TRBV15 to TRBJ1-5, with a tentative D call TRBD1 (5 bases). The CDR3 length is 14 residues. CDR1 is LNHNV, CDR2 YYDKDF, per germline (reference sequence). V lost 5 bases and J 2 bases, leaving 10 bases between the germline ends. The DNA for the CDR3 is TGTGCCACCAGCGTCGGACACGGCAATCAGCCCCAGCATTTT. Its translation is CATSVGHGNQPQHF.

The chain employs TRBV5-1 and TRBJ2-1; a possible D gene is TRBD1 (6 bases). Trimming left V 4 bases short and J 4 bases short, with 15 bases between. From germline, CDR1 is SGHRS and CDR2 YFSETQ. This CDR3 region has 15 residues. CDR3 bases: TGCGCCAGCAGCATAGGACAGATGCTATACAATGAGCAGTTCTTC. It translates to CASSIGQMLYNEQFF.

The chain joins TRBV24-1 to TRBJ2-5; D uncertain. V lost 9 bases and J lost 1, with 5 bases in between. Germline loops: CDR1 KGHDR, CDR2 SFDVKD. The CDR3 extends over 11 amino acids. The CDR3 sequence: CATLPQETQYF. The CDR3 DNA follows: TGTGCCACCCTCCCCCAAGAGACCCAGTACTTC.

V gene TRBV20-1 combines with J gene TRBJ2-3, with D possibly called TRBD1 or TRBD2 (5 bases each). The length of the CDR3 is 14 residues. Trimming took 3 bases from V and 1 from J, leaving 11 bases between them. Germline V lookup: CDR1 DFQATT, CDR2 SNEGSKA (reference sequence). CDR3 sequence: CSASPGDGTDTQYF. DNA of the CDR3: TGCAGTGCTAGTCCTGGGGACGGCACAGATACGCAGTATTTT.

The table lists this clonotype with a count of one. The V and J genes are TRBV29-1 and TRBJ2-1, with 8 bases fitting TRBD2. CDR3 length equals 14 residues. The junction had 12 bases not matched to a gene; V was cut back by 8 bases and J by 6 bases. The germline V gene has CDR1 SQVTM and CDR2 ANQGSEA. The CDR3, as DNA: TGCAGCTCGGGACTAGGAGGTCTTAGCAATGAGCAGTTCTTC. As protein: CSSGLGGLSNEQFF.